This TCR beta chain was obtained from a study of OX40 agonist ivuxolimab in advanced cancers. Study-wide points: CD4+ T cells averaged fewer expanded clones than CD8+ T cells. Some nonresponders additionally presented with little normalized T-cell clonal expansion. CD4+ and CD8+ T cells in blood underwent clonal expansion by week 6 at 0.1 to 3.0 mg/kg.

Points on this clone: No antigen is known for it.

Sequencing was performed with immunoSEQ multiplex PCR; in TCRdb, only in-frame clones are kept and a portion is missing. Of fewer than 90,000 clones listed, about 88% are singletons. Germline V CDR1 and CDR2: SGHKS, YYEKEE (reference sequence). The length of the CDR3 is 16 residues. The trim removed 1 base at V and 0 bases at J, leaving 3 bases unmatched. This chain uses TRBV5-5 with TRBJ2-2, with 7 bases lining up with TRBD2. Sequencing was performed on CD4+ or CD8+ T cells sorted from blood, taken in a trial of the OX40 agonist ivuxolimab. This TCR was recovered from an adult with an advanced solid tumor such as melanoma, head and neck, liver or kidney cancer. CDR3 DNA sequence: TGTGCCAGCAGCTTGACGGGAGGTTCGAACACCGGGGAGCTGTTTTTT. It encodes CASSLTGGSNTGELFF.